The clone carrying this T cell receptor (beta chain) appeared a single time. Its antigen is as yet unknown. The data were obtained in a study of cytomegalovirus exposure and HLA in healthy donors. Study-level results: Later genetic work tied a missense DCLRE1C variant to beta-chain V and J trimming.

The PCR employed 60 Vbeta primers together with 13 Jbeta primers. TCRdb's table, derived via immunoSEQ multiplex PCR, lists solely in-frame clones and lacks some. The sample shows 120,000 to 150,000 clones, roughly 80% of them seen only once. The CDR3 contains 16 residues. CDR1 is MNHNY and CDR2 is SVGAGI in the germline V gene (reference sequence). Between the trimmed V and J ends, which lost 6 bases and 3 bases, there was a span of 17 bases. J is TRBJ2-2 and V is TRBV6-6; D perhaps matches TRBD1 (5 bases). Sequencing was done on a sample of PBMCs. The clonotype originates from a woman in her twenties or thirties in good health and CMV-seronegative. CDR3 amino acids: CASSPQGEPHTGELFF. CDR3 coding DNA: TGTGCCAGCAGCCCTCAGGGTGAACCCCACACCGGGGAGCTGTTTTTT.